This T cell receptor beta chain was found in a study of blood T cell repertoires in COVID-19. Turning to the study itself: In each case, the material was cDNA or gDNA derived from T cells, B-cell-depleted T cells, or PBMCs.

Clones were read by immunoSEQ multiplex PCR, and TCRdb kept only the in-frame ones, dropping some. This table has 200,000 to 250,000 clones, 82% appearing once. V gave up 3 bases and J gave up 1 base, with 10 bases separating them. Germline-derived CDR1 and CDR2 are SGHTS and YDEGEE. This CDR3 comprises 14 residues. Sequencing used PBMCs or T cells enriched from blood (not recorded which). The chain couples TRBV5-8 to TRBJ1-1; no clear D. This TCR came from a woman in her sixties who had recovered from COVID-19. The CDR3 protein is CASSWKRGNTEAFF. CDR3 DNA sequence: TGTGCCAGCAGCTGGAAACGGGGGAACACTGAAGCTTTCTTT.